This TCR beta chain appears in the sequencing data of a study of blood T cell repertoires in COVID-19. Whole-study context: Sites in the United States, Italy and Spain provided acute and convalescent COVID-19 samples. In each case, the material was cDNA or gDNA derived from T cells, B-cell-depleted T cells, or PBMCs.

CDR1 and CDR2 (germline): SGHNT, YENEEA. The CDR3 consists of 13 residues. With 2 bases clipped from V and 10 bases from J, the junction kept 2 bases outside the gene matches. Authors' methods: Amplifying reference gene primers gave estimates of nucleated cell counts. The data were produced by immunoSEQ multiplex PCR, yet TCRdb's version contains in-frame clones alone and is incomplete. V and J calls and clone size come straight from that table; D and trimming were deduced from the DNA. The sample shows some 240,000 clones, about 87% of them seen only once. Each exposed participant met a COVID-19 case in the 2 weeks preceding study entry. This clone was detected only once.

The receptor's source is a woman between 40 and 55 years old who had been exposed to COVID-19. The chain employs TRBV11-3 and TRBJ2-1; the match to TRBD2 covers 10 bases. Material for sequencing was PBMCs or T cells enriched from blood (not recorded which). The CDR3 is CASSLLLAGEQFF. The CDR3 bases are TGTGCCAGCAGCTTATTACTAGCGGGAGAGCAGTTCTTC. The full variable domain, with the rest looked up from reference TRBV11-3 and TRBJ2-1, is EAGVVQSPRYKIIEKKQPVAFWCNPISGHNTLYWYLQNLGQGPELLIRYENEEAVDDSQLPKDRFSAERLKGVDSTLKIQPAELGDSAVYLCASSLLLAGEQFFGPGTRLTVL.